The T cell receptor beta chain described here comes from a study of tumor T cells in aggressive B-cell lymphoma. TCRdb's copy holds only in-frame clones and misses some; the assay was immunoSEQ multiplex PCR. The profile shows about 5,100 clones, approximately 94% of them singletons. Trimming stripped 4 bases from V and 3 bases from J, with 12 bases between. This CDR3 has 14 amino acids. Germline CDR1 SQVTM, CDR2 ANQGSEA. The specimen was tumor tissue. The chain combines TRBV29-1 with TRBJ2-2; a possible D gene is TRBD2 (6 bases). The receptor comes from an adult with diffuse large B cell lymphoma. The CDR3 DNA follows: TGCAGCGTTGCGGGCGGGGTTTACACCGGGGAGCTGTTTTTT. This translates into CSVAGGVYTGELFF.